Below, 7 T cell receptor beta chains from the same sample are listed, as sequenced in a study of T cells expressing NK-cell markers. From its re-call of the 5' RACE reads, TCRdb lists each CDR3 protein once, without DNA. This sample's table reports some 460,000 distinct CDR3 sequences. Sequencing used blood T cells: a sorted CD56 or NKG2C T cell subset, CD4+ or CD8+ T cells, or bulk PBMC T cells (not recorded which). Source of these receptors: a woman in her 50s in good health.

The V and J genes are TRBV10-1 and TRBJ2-7; TCRdb selects TRBD2, and the lack of DNA leaves this call unchecked. Germline CDR1 is WNHNN and CDR2 is SYGVQD (reference sequence). The CDR3 totals 16 residues. CDR3 loop: CASSAVSGRDPYEQYF.

This sequence joins TRBV10-2 and TRBJ2-2; the D call from TCRdb, TRBD1, cannot be confirmed without DNA. The CDR3 extends over 15 amino acids. CDR1 WSHSY and CDR2 SAAADI come from the germline V gene. The CDR3 sequence: CASKLGHSLVGELFF.

This CDR3 is CASSEGPGGGKETQYF. J is TRBJ2-5 and V is TRBV6-1; TCRdb proposes TRBD1, but this gene call is untestable without DNA. This CDR3 comprises 16 residues. Germline values: CDR1 MNHNS, CDR2 SASEGT.

The chain is built from TRBV20-1 and TRBJ1-5; TCRdb names TRBD1, which stays unverified in the absence of DNA. CDR3 length: 14 residues. The V gene's germline CDR1 is DFQATT and CDR2 SNEGSKA (reference sequence). CDR3 sequence reads: CSAMDSSYNQPQHF.

J is TRBJ2-4 and V is TRBV3-1. The CDR3 is 17 residues long. In germline, CDR1 is LGHDT, CDR2 YNNKEL (reference sequence). CDR3 amino acids: CASSQGSNSLAKNIQYF.

The chain combines TRBV29-1 with TRBJ1-1; the D call from TCRdb, TRBD1, cannot be confirmed without DNA. The CDR3 loop spans 13 amino acids. CDR1 and CDR2 from the germline V gene are SQVTM and ANQGSEA. The CDR3 spells CSVLQGSGTEAFF.

The CDR3 loop is CASSQEAGGPYNEQFF. V gene TRBV14 combines with J gene TRBJ2-1; TCRdb's assignment of TRBD2 cannot be checked, as there is no DNA. The CDR3 sequence is 16 residues long. CDR1 and CDR2 from the germline V gene are SGHDN and FVKESK.